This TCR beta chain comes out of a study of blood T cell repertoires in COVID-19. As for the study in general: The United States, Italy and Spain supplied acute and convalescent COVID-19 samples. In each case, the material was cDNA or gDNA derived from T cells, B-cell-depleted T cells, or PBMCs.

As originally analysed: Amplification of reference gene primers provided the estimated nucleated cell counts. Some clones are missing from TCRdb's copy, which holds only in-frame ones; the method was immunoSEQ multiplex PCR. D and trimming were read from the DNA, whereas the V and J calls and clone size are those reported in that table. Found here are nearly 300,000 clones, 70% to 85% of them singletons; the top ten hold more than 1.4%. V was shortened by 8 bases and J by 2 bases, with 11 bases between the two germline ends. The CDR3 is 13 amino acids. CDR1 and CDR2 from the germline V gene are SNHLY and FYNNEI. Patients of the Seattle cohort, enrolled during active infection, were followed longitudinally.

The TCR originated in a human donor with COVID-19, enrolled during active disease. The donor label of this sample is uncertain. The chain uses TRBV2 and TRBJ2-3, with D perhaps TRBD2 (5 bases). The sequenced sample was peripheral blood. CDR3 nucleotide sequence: TGTGCCAGCGTTTGGGAGTTCACAGATACGCAGTATTTT. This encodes CASVWEFTDTQYF.